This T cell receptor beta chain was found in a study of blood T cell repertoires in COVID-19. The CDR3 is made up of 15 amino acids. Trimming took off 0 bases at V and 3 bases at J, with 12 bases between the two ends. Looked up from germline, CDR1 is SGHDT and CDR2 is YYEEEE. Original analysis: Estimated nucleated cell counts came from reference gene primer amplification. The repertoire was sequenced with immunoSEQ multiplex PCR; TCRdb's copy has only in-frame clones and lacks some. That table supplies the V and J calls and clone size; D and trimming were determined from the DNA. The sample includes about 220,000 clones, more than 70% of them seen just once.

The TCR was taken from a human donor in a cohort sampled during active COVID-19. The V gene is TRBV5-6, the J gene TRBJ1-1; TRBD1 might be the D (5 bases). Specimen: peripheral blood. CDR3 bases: TGTGCCAGCAGCTTGGTAACCCAGGGCTACACTGAAGCTTTCTTT. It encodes CASSLVTQGYTEAFF.